This T cell receptor (beta chain) appears in the sequencing data of a study of cytomegalovirus exposure and HLA in healthy donors. General study findings and limits: The majority of CMV-associated TCR beta chains were reported as apparently HLA-restricted in a later analysis.

The PCR used 60 Vbeta and 13 Jbeta primers. Methods used by the authors: In a later analysis, some 11 million of about 80 million unique beta chains occurred in at least two donors. The table came from immunoSEQ multiplex PCR; TCRdb's copy has only in-frame clones and leaves some out. V, J and clone size reflect that table, while D and trimming were determined from the DNA. There are some 120,000 clones in the sample; 75% to 90% occur only once, and under 7% lies in the top ten. This clone appeared a few times. Its antigen is currently unknown. J lost 4 bases, V lost 7 bases, and 21 bases had no gene match. Germline CDR1 MNHEY, CDR2 SMNVEV (reference sequence). The CDR3 spans 18 residues.

The origin of this receptor is a woman under 40 in good health and CMV-seropositive. V is TRBV27 and J is TRBJ2-5, with 7 bases that match TRBD2. The sequencing sample was made of PBMCs. In nucleotides, the CDR3 is TGTGCCAGCACCCCACGGGCTAGCGGAGTTGGGTTAGGAGAGACCCAGTACTTC. Its translation is CASTPRASGVGLGETQYF.